This paragraph reports one T cell receptor (beta chain). The antigen is not known. Several immunoSEQ 96-well plates shared each subset's DNA, each plate a replicate. Here immunoSEQ multiplex PCR was the method, and the copy in TCRdb shows in-frame clones only, minus some. Seen here are about 1 million clones, approximately 68% observed once, and the top ten hold over 1.3%. Germline loops: CDR1 SNHLY, CDR2 FYNNEI. V was shortened by 2 bases and J by 4 bases, with 9 bases between the two germline ends. This CDR3 contains 14 residues. This sample was taken from a study of shared clonotypes between healthy human individuals. Findings and caveats of the study: An effect of sequencing depth on clonotype sharing among donors was expected. Naive CD4 clonotypes were shared across several donors at roughly 5%.

Every contributor of samples was a Caucasian grown-up residing in Nashville, Tennessee. The rearrangement joins TRBV2 to TRBJ1-5, with D unclear. Sequencing was performed on memory CD4+ T cells sorted from blood. The sample's subset: CD45RA-negative fraction. The TCR originated in a man younger than 35 in good health. Here the CDR3 reads CASSEQDLNQPQHF. CDR3 nucleotide sequence: TGTGCCAGCAGTGAACAGGACCTAAATCAGCCCCAGCATTTT.